In its sample, the clone carrying this T cell receptor (beta chain) was seen once. Its antigen is undetermined. There are 18 residues in the CDR3. Trimming took off 5 bases at V and 2 bases at J, with 24 bases between the two ends. CDR1 is KGHSH, CDR2 LQKENI, per germline. The source of the sample is a study of graft-versus-host responses after intestinal transplantation. Produced via immunoSEQ multiplex PCR; TCRdb's table is partial and in-frame only. The table includes around 100,000 clones, 90% to 95% detected once. General study findings and limits: The authors found GvH clones in recipient marrow, some appearing first in ileum or blood.

Sample: unstimulated CD8+ T cells sorted from spleen or lymph node cells, taken before intestinal transplant. The TCR comes from a human donor who received an intestinal transplant. The chain is built from TRBV18 and TRBJ1-2; D call uncertain. CDR3 loop: CASSKAVTVTDENYGYTF. In nucleotides, the CDR3 is TGTGCCAGCTCAAAAGCGGTTACGGTAACGGACGAAAACTATGGCTACACCTTC.